These T cell receptor beta chains were read from a single sample in a study of cytomegalovirus exposure and HLA in healthy donors. The data were produced by immunoSEQ multiplex PCR, yet TCRdb's version contains in-frame clones alone and is incomplete. The sample consists of 150,000 to 200,000 clones, around three quarters of them appearing once. The sample taken for sequencing was PBMCs. These TCRs come from a woman in her 30s in good health and CMV-seropositive. CDR3s include the opening cysteine and the closing phenylalanine or tryptophan. D genes are given only for firm matches. Only some rows state a clone size, as once, few, many or a class for expanded clones.

D gene,J gene,V gene,clone size,CDR3 protein,CDR3 DNA
-,TRBJ2-5,TRBV4-2,-,CASSQPGEETQYF,TGTGCCAGCAGCCAACCGGGTGAGGAGACCCAGTACTTC
TRBD1,TRBJ2-1,TRBV5-1,-,CASSSTGGLYNEQFF,TGCGCCAGCAGCTCCACAGGGGGCCTTTACAATGAGCAGTTCTTC
-,TRBJ1-3,TRBV6-5,-,CASSFTVGNTIYF,TGTGCCAGCAGTTTTACAGTTGGAAACACCATATATTTT
-,TRBJ2-5,TRBV7-2,once,CASSFLSGPETQYF,TGTGCCAGCAGCTTTCTTAGCGGACCAGAGACCCAGTACTTC
TRBD2,TRBJ2-1,TRBV4-3,-,CASSQGGRGTSFYNEQFF,TGCGCCAGCAGCCAAGGAGGCAGAGGGACTAGTTTCTACAATGAGCAGTTCTTC
TRBD2,TRBJ2-5,TRBV4-1,-,CASSQTYGGAQETQYF,TGCGCCAGCAGCCAAACCTACGGGGGGGCCCAGGAGACCCAGTACTTC
-,TRBJ1-5,TRBV6-6,-,CASSPDSPGPQHF,TGTGCCAGCAGCCCGGACAGCCCGGGACCCCAGCATTTT
TRBD2,TRBJ2-3,TRBV4-3,-,CASSQDWLAGADTQYF,TGCGCCAGCAGCCAAGATTGGCTAGCGGGGGCAGATACGCAGTATTTT
-,TRBJ2-7,TRBV5-6,-,CASSLGVAVSYEQYF,TGTGCCAGCAGCTTGGGAGTCGCCGTTTCCTACGAGCAGTACTTC
TRBD1,TRBJ2-7,TRBV11-3,-,CASSLGPGTEKQYF,TGTGCCAGCAGCTTAGGGCCAGGGACAGAAAAGCAGTACTTC
-,TRBJ1-1,TRBV19,few,CASSLSRAGAFF,TGTGCCAGTAGTCTCTCCAGGGCGGGGGCTTTCTTT
TRBD2,TRBJ2-7,TRBV4-3,-,CASSQVLGGSSYEQYF,TGCGCCAGCAGCCAAGTCCTCGGGGGGAGCTCCTACGAGCAGTACTTC
-,TRBJ1-1,TRBV7-9,-,CASRENVGGLTEAFF,TGTGCCAGCAGGGAAAACGTGGGGGGTCTCACTGAAGCTTTCTTT
-,TRBJ1-1,TRBV11-2,-,CASSLYGSRRDTEAFF,TGTGCCAGCAGCTTATATGGGTCCAGGAGGGACACTGAAGCTTTCTTT
-,TRBJ2-2,TRBV6-7,few,CAAREGNTGELFF,TGTGCCGCACGGGAAGGGAACACCGGGGAGCTGTTTTTT